This T cell receptor beta chain was found in a study of blood T cells in healthy people across ages. Combining a sample-barcoded 5' primer with a J-beta primer mix, a second PCR ran for 7 to 11 cycles. TCRdb re-called the 5' RACE reads through MiXCR, storing one row per CDR3 protein. Among some 1.8 million distinct CDR3 sequences listed, around 42% were seen once. With 5 bases clipped from V and 1 base from J, the junction kept 14 bases outside the gene matches. CDR1 is SGHTA, CDR2 FQGNSA, per germline. CDR3 length equals 17 residues. Caucasian individuals from Russia who were healthy and aged roughly 6 to 95 acted as donors. In the case of this clonotype: Its antigen is unidentified.

Points from the study as a whole: Greater diversity and more naive CD4+ cells were seen in long-lived donors than in aged donors.

This clonotype was sampled from a human donor in good health. Sequencing was carried out using blood. This rearrangement joins TRBV7-2 to TRBJ2-7, with 7 bases aligning to TRBD1. CDR3 residues: CASSVTPGQMNSYEQYF. The CDR3 DNA sequence: TGTGCCAGCAGCGTGACACCGGGACAGATGAATTCCTACGAGCAGTACTTC.